The 25 T cell receptor beta chains in this list originate from one sample, sequenced in a study of beta chain features in type 1 diabetes. General study points: The study found moderately but significantly shorter TCRB CDR3s in all four CD4+ subsets of Type 1 diabetes patients.

Antigen specificity for these receptors is unknown. Every bit of the isolated RNA underwent reverse transcription, so sequencing read expressed TCRB transcripts. Data came from immunoSEQ multiplex PCR; TCRdb stores just in-frame clones and leaves some out. The sample lists 200,000 to 250,000 clones, around 13% occurring once. Sequencing used naive CD4+ T cells from blood. Receptors were obtained from a man aged 25-45 years with type 1 diabetes.

This clone was recorded a few times. The CDR3 spells CASKGQPTSYEQYF. The CDR3 DNA follows: TGTGCCAGCAAGGGACAGCCAACATCCTACGAGCAGTACTTC. This chain uses TRBV2 with TRBJ2-7; TRBD1 agrees at 7 bases. Germline CDR1 is SNHLY and CDR2 is FYNNEI. This CDR3 spans 14 amino acids. Trimming took 7 bases from V and 1 from J; bases not matched to a gene: 7.

The chain is built from TRBV10-3 and TRBJ1-1, with a tentative D call TRBD1 (6 bases). Trimming took 3 bases from V and 3 from J, leaving 8 bases between them. The length of the CDR3 is 13 residues. Germline CDR1 reads ENHRY; CDR2 reads SYGVKD. CDR3 sequence (DNA): TGTGCCATCAGTGACGGGGGGCACACTGAAGCTTTCTTT. It translates to CAISDGGHTEAFF.

This clone was seen only a few times. This sequence joins TRBV5-1 and TRBJ2-7, with 8 bases that match TRBD1. Per germline, CDR1 SGHRS and CDR2 YFSETQ. CDR3 size: 15 residues. The ends lost 4 bases at V and 4 bases at J; junction bases unmatched: 10. The CDR3 sequence: CASSESGGTKYEQYF. The CDR3 region has the DNA TGCGCCAGCAGCGAATCAGGGGGCACCAAATACGAGCAGTACTTC.

This clone was seen only a few times. This sequence joins TRBV19 and TRBJ2-7, with 7 bases lining up with TRBD2. The CDR3 totals 16 residues. After removal of 5 bases from V and 4 bases from J, the junction contained 14 bases not matched to a gene. Germline V gene lookup returns CDR1 LNHDA and CDR2 SQIVND (reference sequence). The CDR3 sequence is CASSLDLTSSTYEQYF. In DNA form, the CDR3 reads TGTGCCAGTAGTCTGGATTTGACTAGCTCGACTTACGAGCAGTACTTC.

The chain is built from TRBV5-1 and TRBJ2-5, with 10 nucleotides matching TRBD1. The V gene's germline CDR1 is SGHRS and CDR2 YFSETQ. J was trimmed by 3 bases and V by 4 bases; bases with no gene match: 3. The CDR3 has 14 residues. Written as DNA, the CDR3 is TGCGCCAGCAGCCCCGGACAGGGGGAAGAGACCCAGTACTTC. It yields the protein CASSPGQGEETQYF. Combining the CDR3 with reference TRBV5-1 and TRBJ2-5 gives the whole variable domain KAGVTQTPRYLIKTRGQQVTLSCSPISGHRSVSWYQQTPGQGLQFLFEYFSETQRNKGNFPGRFSGRQFSNSRSEMNVSTLELGDSALYLCASSPGQGEETQYFGPGTRLLVL.

This clone has just a few counts. The DNA of the CDR3 is TGTGCCATCAGTGACGGGGAGGTGAACACTGAAGCTTTCTTT. Translated: CAISDGEVNTEAFF. This rearrangement joins TRBV10-3 to TRBJ1-1, with D unresolved. V lost 3 bases to trimming and J lost 0 bases, with 8 bases between them. Germline CDR1 ENHRY, CDR2 SYGVKD. The CDR3 covers 14 residues.

V and J are TRBV12-5 and TRBJ2-1; D possibly corresponds to TRBD1 (6 bases). CDR1 is LGHNT, CDR2 FRNRAP, per germline. This CDR3 has 12 amino acids. V was clipped by 6 bases and J by 6 bases, with 9 bases between them. The CDR3 bases are TGTGCTAGTGGCCCCAGGGGCAATGAGCAGTTCTTC. Translation gives CASGPRGNEQFF.

This clone turned up a few times. The gene calls are TRBV11-3 and TRBJ2-1; TRBD2 aligns across 7 bases. V trimming: 1 base; J trimming: 2 bases; junction bases outside the gene matches: 5. The CDR3 has 16 residues. Germline V gene lookup returns CDR1 SGHNT and CDR2 YENEEA. The CDR3 DNA reads as TGTGCCAGCAGCTTAGCGGGCGGGGGAACCTACAATGAGCAGTTCTTC. The encoded protein is CASSLAGGGTYNEQFF.

This chain uses TRBV18 with TRBJ2-3, with 7 bases identical to TRBD2. The V gene's germline CDR1 is KGHSH and CDR2 LQKENI. V trimming: 3 bases; J trimming: 5 bases; junction bases outside the gene matches: 11. The CDR3 totals 16 residues. The CDR3 loop reads CASSPLLAEAGDTQYF. The CDR3 region has the DNA TGTGCCAGCTCACCGTTGCTAGCGGAAGCTGGAGATACGCAGTATTTT.

This clone was observed a handful of times. V usage is TRBV19 and J usage is TRBJ2-5; 7 bases match TRBD1. The V segment lost 3 bases and the J segment 3 bases; nucleotides outside the gene matches: 1. This CDR3 is built from 13 residues. The V gene's germline CDR1 is LNHDA and CDR2 SQIVND (reference sequence). CDR3 sequence reads: CASSIGTEETQYF. In nucleotides, the CDR3 is TGTGCCAGTAGTATCGGGACAGAAGAGACCCAGTACTTC.

The chain joins TRBV5-1 to TRBJ2-3, with a weak D call TRBD2 (6 bases). The ends were cut back, 3 bases at V and 3 bases at J, with 17 bases in the middle. The CDR3 has 16 residues. Germline CDR1 SGHRS, CDR2 YFSETQ. CDR3 coding DNA: TGCGCCAGCAGCTCCGGCGGGGTCCCGGGGACAGATACGCAGTATTTT. Translating it yields CASSSGGVPGTDTQYF.

The chain recombines TRBV5-6 with TRBJ2-7, with D possibly matching TRBD1 (6 bases). CDR1 and CDR2 from the germline V gene are SGHDT and YYEEEE. V lost 4 bases and J 2 bases, leaving 10 bases between the germline ends. CDR3 length: 13 residues. CDR3 bases: TGTGCCAGCAGCCGGACAGATACCTACGAGCAGTACTTC. Translation gives CASSRTDTYEQYF.

This clone was observed a single time. The chain has TRBV5-4 and TRBJ2-1; a weak D match, TRBD2 (6 bases). Germline loops: CDR1 SGHNT, CDR2 YYREEE (reference sequence). Trimming took off 0 bases at V and 4 bases at J, with 11 bases between the two ends. The CDR3 sequence is 15 residues long. The CDR3 nucleotides read TGTGCCAGCAGCTTGGAGGCTAGCGTTTACAATGAGCAGTTCTTC. This codes for CASSLEASVYNEQFF.

The chain has TRBV29-1 and TRBJ2-5, with 12 positions matching TRBD1. The last part of the DNA fits TRBJ2-7 better; the J call may be wrong. There are 13 residues in the CDR3. Germline CDR1 is SQVTM and CDR2 is ANQGSEA. The CDR3 DNA is TGCAGCGTGGGACAGGGGGCGGGCTACGAGCAGTACTTC. It is translated as CSVGQGAGYEQYF.

This clone was counted only a few times. The rearrangement joins TRBV11-2 to TRBJ2-1; perhaps TRBD2 as D (6 bases). Germline V CDR1 and CDR2: SGHAT, FQNNGV. The CDR3 contains 16 residues. V dropped 2 bases and J dropped 0 bases, with 11 bases sitting between them. CDR3 in amino acids: CASSLRDLGSYNEQFF. The CDR3 nucleotides are TGTGCCAGCAGCTTAAGGGACTTAGGCTCCTACAATGAGCAGTTCTTC. The full variable domain, in which reference TRBV11-2 and TRBJ2-1 provide the parts outside the CDR3, is EAGVAQSPRYKIIEKRQSVAFWCNPISGHATLYWYQQILGQGPKLLIQFQNNGVVDDSQLPKDRFSAERLKGVDSTLKIQPAKLEDSAVYLCASSLRDLGSYNEQFFGPGTRLTVL.

In this sample, this clone turned up once. The J gene is TRBJ1-5, the V gene TRBV18, with TRBD1 identical over 8 bases. Germline CDR1 reads KGHSH; CDR2 reads LQKENI. Trimming cost V 2 bases and J 7 bases; bases outside gene matches: 4. The CDR3 is made up of 14 amino acids. CDR3 coding DNA: TGTGCCAGCTCACCAGGACAGGGAAAACAGCCCCAGCATTTT. As protein: CASSPGQGKQPQHF.

The chain carries TRBV5-6 and TRBJ1-1, with no clear D. Germline V gene lookup returns CDR1 SGHDT and CDR2 YYEEEE. Between the trimmed V and J ends, which lost 4 bases and 1 base, there was a span of 20 bases. The CDR3 has 17 amino acids. The CDR3, as DNA: TGTGCCAGCAGCGGACTCGACAAAGGTAGACCGAACACTGAAGCTTTCTTT. It encodes CASSGLDKGRPNTEAFF.

J is TRBJ1-3 and V is TRBV13; D is uncertain. CDR1 is PRHDT and CDR2 is FYEKMQ in the germline V gene (reference sequence). Trimming shortened V by 4 bases and J by 4 bases, and 5 bases separated the two germline ends. The CDR3 length is 12 residues. The CDR3 DNA reads TGTGCCAGCAGCTCCTTGGGAAACACCATATATTTT. Translated, it gives CASSSLGNTIYF.

This clone showed up just a few times. The chain combines TRBV7-9 with TRBJ1-1; maybe TRBD1 (6 bases). Germline loops: CDR1 SEHNR, CDR2 FQNEAQ (reference sequence). V lost 5 bases and J lost 7, with 11 bases in between. CDR3 length equals 12 residues. CDR3 coding DNA: TGTGCCAGCAGCCAACAGACAGGTGAAGCTTTCTTT. Its protein is CASSQQTGEAFF.

In this sample, this clone turned up a few times. The chain couples TRBV7-2 to TRBJ2-3; 7 bases map to TRBD1. Germline V CDR1 and CDR2: SGHTA, FQGNSA. The CDR3 runs 14 residues. The ends lost 4 bases at V and 5 bases at J; junction bases unmatched: 6. The CDR3 protein is CASSSQGSGDTQYF. CDR3 sequence (DNA): TGTGCCAGCAGCTCACAGGGGTCCGGAGATACGCAGTATTTT.

This clone came up once. Here the CDR3 reads CASSHTGGTRSYEQYF. The CDR3 region has the DNA TGTGCCAGCAGCCATACAGGGGGCACACGGTCCTACGAGCAGTACTTC. The chain links TRBV25-1 to TRBJ2-7; 9 bases line up with TRBD1. The CDR3 is 16 amino acids. V dropped 6 bases and J dropped 1; count of bases not matched to a gene: 10. Germline CDR1 reads MGHDK; CDR2 reads SYGVNS.

A remark on this clone: This CDR3 is also generated by other DNA sequences in the sample. The J gene is TRBJ2-3, the V gene TRBV4-1; TRBD2 matches at 10 bases. The length of the CDR3 is 16 residues. J gave up 1 base and V 4 bases, and 5 bases lay outside the gene matches. CDR1 and CDR2 from the germline V gene are MGHRA and YSYEKL. DNA of the CDR3: TGCGCCAGCAGCCTGAGGCTAGCGGGGGGCACAGATACGCAGTATTTT. Protein product: CASSLRLAGGTDTQYF.

The V and J genes are TRBV5-1 and TRBJ1-1, with D unclear. This CDR3 is built from 16 residues. V gave up 5 bases and J gave up 0 bases, with 17 bases separating them. CDR1 and CDR2 (germline): SGHRS, YFSETQ. CDR3: CASSRLGAELNTEAFF. CDR3 coding DNA: TGCGCCAGCAGTCGACTAGGCGCAGAGCTGAACACTGAAGCTTTCTTT.

In regard to this clone: The sample contains more than one DNA sequence encoding this CDR3. The gene calls are TRBV20-1 and TRBJ2-5, with a possible D match to TRBD2 (5 bases). The germline V gene has CDR1 DFQATT and CDR2 SNEGSKA (reference sequence). Trimming removed 6 bases at V and 5 bases at J, with 10 bases between. The CDR3 spans 11 residues. CDR3 in DNA: TGCAGTGCCCGACCGGGGGAGACCCAGTACTTC. The encoded protein is CSARPGETQYF.

V is TRBV4-1 and J is TRBJ2-7, with D possibly TRBD1 on 6 matching bases. In germline, CDR1 is MGHRA, CDR2 YSYEKL. This CDR3 has 15 residues. Deletions cut 1 base from V and 3 bases from J, with 13 bases between. The chain's CDR3 is CASSQVPARGYEQYF. The DNA for the CDR3 is TGCGCCAGCAGCCAAGTACCAGCCAGGGGCTACGAGCAGTACTTC.